This T cell receptor beta chain emerged from a study of blood T cell repertoires in COVID-19. Study context: Acute and convalescent COVID-19 specimens originated in the United States, Italy and Spain. T cells, B-cell-depleted T cells, or PBMCs supplied cDNA or gDNA.

Original processing notes: Nucleated cell number was recorded as an estimate derived from reference gene primer amplification. Assay used: immunoSEQ multiplex PCR; TCRdb lists only in-frame clones, some missing. V, J and clone size derive from that table, while D and trimming were established from the DNA sequence. The sample consists of 150,000 to 200,000 clones, roughly 88% of them appearing once. This CDR3 contains 12 residues. V lost 2 bases, J lost 5 bases, and 4 bases lay in between. Germline assignment: CDR1 MGHDK and CDR2 SYGVNS. Sequenced material: peripheral blood. V gene TRBV25-1 combines with J gene TRBJ1-5, with D uncertain. This clonotype was sampled from a woman under 40 with acute or convalescent COVID-19. The CDR3 sequence: CASSERDQPQHF. DNA for the CDR3: TGTGCCAGCAGTGAACGGGATCAGCCCCAGCATTTT.